The 3 T cell receptor beta chains given below trace back to one sample, sequenced in a study of molecular identifiers for immune sequencing clone quantification. TCRdb re-called the PCR reads with MiXCR, one entry per CDR3 protein. The sample carries some 320,000 distinct CDR3 sequences, roughly a quarter recorded once. The sequencing sample was made of naive CD8+ T cells from blood, with Jurkat cell RNA spiked in. Specified subset: FACS-sorted CD8+CD4-CCR7+CD45RA+ naive T cells. The receptors here all came from a human donor in good health. Some libraries in this study had Jurkat cell RNA spiked in.

This clonotype appeared many times. This rearrangement joins TRBV27 to TRBJ2-7; possible D gene TRBD2, 5 bases. There are 13 residues in the CDR3. From germline, CDR1 is MNHEY and CDR2 SMNVEV (reference sequence). The V end was cut by 2 bases, the J end by 2 bases, with 7 bases between. CDR3 in amino acids: CASSLAGPYEQYF. The DNA for the CDR3 is TGTGCCAGCAGTTTAGCGGGTCCCTACGAGCAGTACTTC.

This clonotype was observed at least ten times. This sequence joins TRBV7-8 and TRBJ2-3; 9 bases align to TRBD2. From germline, CDR1 is SGHVS and CDR2 FQNEAQ. The CDR3 spans 16 residues. The trim removed 5 bases at V and 4 bases at J, leaving 10 bases unmatched. CDR3 coding DNA: TGTGCCAGCAGCCCGACGAGGGCGGGGGGGGCAGATACGCAGTATTTT. Protein product: CASSPTRAGGADTQYF.

This clonotype was observed a handful of times. The CDR3 loop is CAWSVGDPNNEQFF. In nucleotides, the CDR3 is TGTGCCTGGAGTGTAGGGGACCCTAACAATGAGCAGTTCTTC. This chain uses TRBV30 with TRBJ2-1; possibly TRBD1 or TRBD2 for D (5 bases each). CDR3 length equals 14 residues. Trimming took 0 bases from V and 5 from J, leaving 11 bases between them. Germline assignment: CDR1 GTSNPN and CDR2 SVGIG (reference sequence).